The 4 T cell receptor beta chains below all came from one sample that was sequenced in a study of beta chain features in type 1 diabetes. Reverse transcribing all isolated RNA meant expressed TCRB transcripts were sequenced. Only in-frame clones appear in the TCRdb table, and some are missing; sequencing was by immunoSEQ multiplex PCR. Among fewer than 400,000 clones listed, 6.5% to 10% were seen once. The sample consisted of central memory CD4+ T cells from blood. The receptor set was obtained from a young woman in good health.

The chain recombines TRBV14 with TRBJ2-7, with TRBD1 identical over 8 bases. V lost 4 bases, J lost 0 bases, and 8 bases stayed unmatched. This CDR3 contains 16 residues. The germline gives CDR1 SGHDN, CDR2 FVKESK. The CDR3 coding sequence is TGTGCCAGCAGCCGCCCGGGACAGGCCAGCTCCTACGAGCAGTACTTC. It specifies CASSRPGQASSYEQYF.

This clone was picked up many times. The same CDR3 also results from other DNA sequences found in this sample. DNA of the CDR3: TGCGCCAGCAGCCAAGGGCCTGGGTCCTACAATGAGCAGTTCTTC. Encoded protein: CASSQGPGSYNEQFF. The rearrangement joins TRBV4-3 to TRBJ2-1; no clear D gene. Germline V gives CDR1 LGHNA, CDR2 YSLEER. The CDR3 is 15 residues long. V was clipped by 1 base and J by 1 base, with 8 bases between them.

This clone was detected only a few times. V usage is TRBV7-9 and J usage is TRBJ2-5; D not certain. Trimming left V 1 base short and J 6 bases short, with 18 bases between. This CDR3 has 16 amino acids. CDR1 SEHNR and CDR2 FQNEAQ come from the germline V gene (reference sequence). CDR3 sequence reads: CASSLGGGLARQTQYF. DNA of the CDR3: TGTGCCAGCAGCTTAGGGGGTGGCTTGGCACGTCAGACCCAGTACTTC.

This clone has only a few counts. V and J are TRBV4-3 and TRBJ2-3, with a weak D call TRBD1 (6 bases). Germline CDR1 and CDR2: LGHNA and YSLEER. The ends were cut back, 2 bases at V and 3 bases at J, with 12 bases in the middle. The CDR3 runs 15 residues. The CDR3 coding sequence is TGCGCCAGCAGCCAATATTTTCAGGGGACAGATACGCAGTATTTT. It encodes CASSQYFQGTDTQYF.